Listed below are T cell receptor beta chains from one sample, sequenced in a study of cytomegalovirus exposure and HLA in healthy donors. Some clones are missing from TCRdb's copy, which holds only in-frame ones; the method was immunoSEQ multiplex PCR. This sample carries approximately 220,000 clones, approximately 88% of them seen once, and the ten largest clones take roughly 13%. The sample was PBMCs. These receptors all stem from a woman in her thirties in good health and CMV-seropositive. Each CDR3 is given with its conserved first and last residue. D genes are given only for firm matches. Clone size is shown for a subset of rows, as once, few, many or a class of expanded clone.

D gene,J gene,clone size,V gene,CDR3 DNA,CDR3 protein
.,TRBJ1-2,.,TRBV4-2,TGTGCCAGCAGCCTAAAATTAACCGGGACCCGATTGGACTATGGCTACACCTTC,CASSLKLTGTRLDYGYTF
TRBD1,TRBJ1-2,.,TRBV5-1,TGCGCCAGCAGGTACCAGGGGGCAACTAACTATGGCTACACCTTC,CASRYQGATNYGYTF
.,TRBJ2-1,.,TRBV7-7,TGTGCTAGCAGCTCTGGACCCTGGCAACATGAGCAGTTCTTC,CASSSGPWQHEQFF
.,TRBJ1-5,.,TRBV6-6,TGTGCCAGCAGTTACTCTTCCCAGCCCCAGCATTTT,CASSYSSQPQHF
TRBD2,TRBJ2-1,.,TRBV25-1,TGTGCCAGCAGTGAACCAGGACTAGAAAGCGATGAGCAGTTCTTC,CASSEPGLESDEQFF
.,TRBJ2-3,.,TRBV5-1,TGCGCCAGCAGCTTGTTCACGGGAGAGGACACGCAGTATTTT,CASSLFTGEDTQYF
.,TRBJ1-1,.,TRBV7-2,TGTGCCAGCAGCCCTAGCGGGACAACCCTGAACACTGAAGCTTTCTTT,CASSPSGTTLNTEAFF
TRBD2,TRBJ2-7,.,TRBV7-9,TGTGCCAGCAGCTTCGGCGGGGGGCTTAGCGAGCAGTACTTC,CASSFGGGLSEQYF
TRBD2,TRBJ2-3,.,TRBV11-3,TGTGCCAGCAGTGACACTAGCGGGAGCCCTCCCGATACGCAGTATTTT,CASSDTSGSPPDTQYF
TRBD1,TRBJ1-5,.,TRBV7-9,TGTGCCAGCAGCTTAACGAGGGGGCCCAATCAGCCCCAGCATTTT,CASSLTRGPNQPQHF
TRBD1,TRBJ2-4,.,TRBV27,TGTGCCACCTCGGTGACAGGGGAGGTTAGTTTTCAGTACTTC,CATSVTGEVSFQYF
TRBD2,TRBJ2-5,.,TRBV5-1,TGCGCCAGCAGCTTGGTGTCTAGCGGGGCCTACCAAGAGACCCAGTACTTC,CASSLVSSGAYQETQYF
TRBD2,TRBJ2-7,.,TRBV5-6,TGTGCCAGCAGCCCAACCGGGACTAGCGGGACCCTACCCTACGAGCAGTACTTC,CASSPTGTSGTLPYEQYF
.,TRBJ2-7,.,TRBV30,TGTGCCTGGAGTCACGTCCAGGGCTACGAGCAGTACTTC,CAWSHVQGYEQYF
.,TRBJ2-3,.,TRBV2,TGTGCCAGCAGTGAACCTGGGACCAACGGAGCAGATACGCAGTATTTT,CASSEPGTNGADTQYF
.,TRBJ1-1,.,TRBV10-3,TGTGCCATCAAGATCGGGGGAGAGACTGAAGCTTTCTTT,CAIKIGGETEAFF
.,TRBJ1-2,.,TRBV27,TGTGCCAGCAGTGGAGCAGGGGATGGCTACACCTTC,CASSGAGDGYTF
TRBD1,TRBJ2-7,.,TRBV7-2,TGTGCCAGCAGCCGAGCAGGGGGACAGAGCACCTACGAGCAGTACTTC,CASSRAGGQSTYEQYF
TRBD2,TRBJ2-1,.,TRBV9,TGTGCCAGCAGCGGACTAGCGGGAGACAATGAGCAGTTCTTC,CASSGLAGDNEQFF
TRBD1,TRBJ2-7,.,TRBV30,TGTGCCTGGAGTTTAGGACAGGGGGGCGAGCAGTACTTC,CAWSLGQGGEQYF
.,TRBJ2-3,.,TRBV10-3,TGTGCCGTAACCCTCTCTGCGGGCACAGATACGCAGTATTTT,CAVTLSAGTDTQYF
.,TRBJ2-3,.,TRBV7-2,TGTGCCAGCAGCTTAGAGGGGTACGATACGCAGTATTTT,CASSLEGYDTQYF
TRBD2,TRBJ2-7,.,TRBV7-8,TGTGCCAGCAGCATTGGACTAGCGGGAGACGAGCAGTACTTC,CASSIGLAGDEQYF
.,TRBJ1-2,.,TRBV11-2,TGTGCCAGCAGAGACCCCGGAAGGAACTATGGCTACACCTTC,CASRDPGRNYGYTF
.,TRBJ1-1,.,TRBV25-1,TGTGCCAGCAGTGAAAGTACGGGCGGGATGGCTGAAGCTTTCTTT,CASSESTGGMAEAFF
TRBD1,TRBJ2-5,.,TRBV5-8,TGTGCCAGCAGCAGACGACAGGGTGATTTAGAGACCCAGTACTTC,CASSRRQGDLETQYF
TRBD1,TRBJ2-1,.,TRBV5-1,TGCGCCAGCAGCTTGGAGGGGACAGTCTACAATGAGCAGTTCTTC,CASSLEGTVYNEQFF
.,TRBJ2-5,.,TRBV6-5,TGTGCCAGCAGTTACCTAGCTTCAAGCGGGACCCAGTACTTC,CASSYLASSGTQYF
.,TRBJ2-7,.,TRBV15,TGTGCCACCAGCAGAGTTATTGGGGACTCCTACGAGCAGTACTTC,CATSRVIGDSYEQYF
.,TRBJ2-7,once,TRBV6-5,TGTGCCAGCAGCCCCGGAGGGTCCGAGCAGTACTTC,CASSPGGSEQYF
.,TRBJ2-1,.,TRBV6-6,TGTGCCAGCAGTTACAATAAGGGGGAGAGTCAATTCTTC,CASSYNKGESQFF
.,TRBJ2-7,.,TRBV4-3,TGCGCCAGCAGCCAAGAAATAAGGGGCTACGAGCAGTACTTC,CASSQEIRGYEQYF
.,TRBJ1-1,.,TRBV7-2,TGTGCCAGCAGCTTAGCGCGGACAGACCATGAAGCTTTCTTT,CASSLARTDHEAFF
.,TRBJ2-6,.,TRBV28,TGTGCCAGCAGTATCGACAGGCGGGGAGCCGGGGCCAACGTCCTGACTTTC,CASSIDRRGAGANVLTF
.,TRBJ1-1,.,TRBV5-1,TGCGCCAGCAGCTTGGGTCCAGACACTGAAGCTTTCTTT,CASSLGPDTEAFF
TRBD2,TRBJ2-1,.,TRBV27,TGTGCCAGCAGCCCGGGACTAGCGGGGTTAAGTGAGCAGTTCTTC,CASSPGLAGLSEQFF
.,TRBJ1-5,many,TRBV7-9,TGTGCCAGCAGCGCAGGGGTTCAGCCCCAGCATTTT,CASSAGVQPQHF
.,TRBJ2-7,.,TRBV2,TGTGCCAGCGACAGTCGGAGGGCCTCCTACGAGCAGTACTTC,CASDSRRASYEQYF
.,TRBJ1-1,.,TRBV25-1,TGTGCCAGCAGCTCTGCTATGGTCAGTACCGCTTTCTTT,CASSSAMVSTAFF
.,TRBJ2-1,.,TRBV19,TGTGCCAGTAGCAGAAGCGCAAGCTCCTACAATGAGCAGTTCTTC,CASSRSASSYNEQFF
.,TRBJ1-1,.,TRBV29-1,TGCAGCGTTGTCCGGACAGAGAACACTGAAGCTTTCTTT,CSVVRTENTEAFF
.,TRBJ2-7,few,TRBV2,TGTGCCAGCAGTGCTGAGTACGAGCAGTACTTC,CASSAEYEQYF